The source of this TCR beta chain is a study of CD8+ T cells in alopecia areata. In germline, CDR1 is LGHNA, CDR2 YNFKEQ. Trimming removed 1 base from V and 7 bases from J; junction bases left unmatched: 9. The CDR3 covers 18 residues. Documented treatment: oral pan-JAK inhibitor, 5-10 mg twice daily. Following RNA extraction, reverse transcription yielded cDNA that acted as the sequencing template. Generated by immunoSEQ multiplex PCR, the TCRdb table keeps only in-frame clones and is missing some. The sample consists of about 200,000 clones, under 40% of them appearing once. This sequence was found in a human donor with alopecia areata. This rearrangement joins TRBV4-2 to TRBJ2-3, with 15 bases identical to TRBD2. This material consisted of CD4+ T cells sorted from blood, taken at approximately week 30, from a patient treated with tofacitinib. DNA of the CDR3: TGTGCCAGCAGCCAAGGAGTCGGGACTAGCGGGGGGACGAATACGCAGTATTTT. This sequence encodes CASSQGVGTSGGTNTQYF.